The clone carrying this T cell receptor (beta chain) was recorded many times. This CDR3 spans 14 amino acids. Germline V gives CDR1 SGHNT, CDR2 YENEEA. The V end was cut by 5 bases, the J end by 1 base, with 11 bases between. Researchers took RNA transcripts and amplified the TCR beta CDR3 regions from them. The study used the HTBI primer set for a first-round RT-PCR of the TCR CDR3. TCRdb reanalysed the multiplex PCR reads using MiXCR and keeps one entry per CDR3 protein. Of some 460,000 distinct CDR3 sequences in the sample, approximately 14% were seen once. These data originate in a study of T cells in Graves' hyperthyroidism and ophthalmopathy.

This TCR came from a woman under 30 with Graves' hyperthyroidism. This sequence joins TRBV11-3 and TRBJ2-5; D not certain. Material: blood. CDR3 protein: CASSHGPGQETQYF. CDR3 sequence (DNA): TGTGCCAGCAGCCACGGACCGGGCCAAGAGACCCAGTACTTC.